This T cell receptor beta chain was profiled in a study of T cell clonotyping in hematopoietic cell transplantation. Recipients were bled about 28 days pretransplant and at posttransplant days 30, 100, 180. Method: immunoSEQ multiplex PCR; TCRdb's copy keeps in-frame clones and lacks some. The sample includes about 29,000 clones, 80% to 95% of them seen just once. Regarding this clone: The antigen is unknown.

General study points: Without cell sorting, CD4 versus CD8 contributions remain unresolved. Higher Inverse Simpson Index values in graft donor and pretransplant recipient predicted broader posttransplant TCR diversity.

The clonotype was recovered from a female patient aged 50 to 60 who had an allogeneic stem cell transplant from a related donor, so the T cells may come from the graft donor. Some clones in this sample may be carry-over from other donors' samples. The material sequenced was PBMCs, taken 100 days after allogeneic stem cell transplant.

The CDR3 nucleotides are TGTGCCAGCAGCCAGCGACTAGCGGGGTTTCCGGCAGATACGCAGTATTTT. Protein: CASSQRLAGFPADTQYF. The chain joins TRBV7-2 to TRBJ2-3, with 11 positions matching TRBD2. The CDR3 has 17 residues. Trimming cost V 5 bases and J 4 bases; bases outside gene matches: 11. Per the germline V gene, CDR1 is SGHTA and CDR2 is FQGNSA.